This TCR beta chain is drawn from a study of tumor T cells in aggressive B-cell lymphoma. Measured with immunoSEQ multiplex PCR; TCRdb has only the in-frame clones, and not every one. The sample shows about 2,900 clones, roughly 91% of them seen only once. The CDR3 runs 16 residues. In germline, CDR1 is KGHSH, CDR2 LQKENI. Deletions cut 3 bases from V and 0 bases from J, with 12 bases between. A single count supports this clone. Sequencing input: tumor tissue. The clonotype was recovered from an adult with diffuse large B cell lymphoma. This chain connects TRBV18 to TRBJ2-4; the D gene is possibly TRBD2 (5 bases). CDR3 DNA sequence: TGTGCCAGCTCACCCTTAGGAGGCGGAGCCAAAAACATTCAGTACTTC. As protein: CASSPLGGGAKNIQYF.